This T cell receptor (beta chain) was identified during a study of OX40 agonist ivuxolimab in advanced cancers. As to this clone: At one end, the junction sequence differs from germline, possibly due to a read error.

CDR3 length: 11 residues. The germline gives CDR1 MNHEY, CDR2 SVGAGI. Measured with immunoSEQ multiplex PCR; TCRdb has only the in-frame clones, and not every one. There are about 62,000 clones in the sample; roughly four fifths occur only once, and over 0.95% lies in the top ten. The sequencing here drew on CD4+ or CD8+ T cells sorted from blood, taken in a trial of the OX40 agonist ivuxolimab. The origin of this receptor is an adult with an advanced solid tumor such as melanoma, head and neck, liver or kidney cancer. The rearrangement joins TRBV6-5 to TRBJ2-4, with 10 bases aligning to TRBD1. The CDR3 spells CASSEAGTGVF. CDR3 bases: TGTGCCAGCAGTGAAGCTGGGACAGGGGTATTC.